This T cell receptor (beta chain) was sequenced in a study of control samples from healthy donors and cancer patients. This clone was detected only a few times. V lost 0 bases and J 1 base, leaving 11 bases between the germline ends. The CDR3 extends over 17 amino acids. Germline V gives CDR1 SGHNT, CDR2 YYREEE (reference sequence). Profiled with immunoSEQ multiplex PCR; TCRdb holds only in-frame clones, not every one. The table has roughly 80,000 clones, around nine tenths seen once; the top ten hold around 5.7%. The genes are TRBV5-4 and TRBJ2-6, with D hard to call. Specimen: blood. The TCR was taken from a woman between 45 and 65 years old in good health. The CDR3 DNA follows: TGTGCCAGCAGCTTGGCTGTATTGGGGTCTGGGGCCAACGTCCTGACTTTC. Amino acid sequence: CASSLAVLGSGANVLTF.